These T cell receptor beta chains were read from a single sample in a study of cytomegalovirus exposure and HLA in healthy donors. Sequencing was performed with immunoSEQ multiplex PCR; in TCRdb, only in-frame clones are kept and a portion is missing. The sample lists approximately 100,000 clones; about 77% were seen once. The sequenced material came from PBMCs. The receptors originated from a woman between 35 and 50 years old in good health and CMV-seronegative. CDR3s include the opening cysteine and the closing phenylalanine or tryptophan. Fields, in order: J gene, clone size, V gene, CDR3 protein. Size values are once, few and many counts, or a class for expanded clones, and some rows have none.

j_call: TRBJ1-5; clone_size: NA; v_call: TRBV5-5; cdr3_aa: CASSLQWGSWGLSNQPQHF
j_call: TRBJ2-1; clone_size: NA; v_call: TRBV27; cdr3_aa: CASSATGTSGGEQFF
j_call: TRBJ2-1; clone_size: few; v_call: TRBV18; cdr3_aa: CASSPRTDNEQFF
j_call: TRBJ2-5; clone_size: NA; v_call: TRBV5-1; cdr3_aa: CASSLVSGLVGETQYF
j_call: TRBJ2-1; clone_size: NA; v_call: TRBV6-5; cdr3_aa: CASRQSGANEQFF
j_call: NA; clone_size: few; v_call: TRBV4-3; cdr3_aa: CASSQDGGSSYEQYF
j_call: TRBJ1-5; clone_size: NA; v_call: TRBV7-3; cdr3_aa: CASSQTGNQPQHF
j_call: TRBJ1-5; clone_size: NA; v_call: TRBV5-1; cdr3_aa: CASSLVGDRNQPQHF
j_call: TRBJ1-1; clone_size: NA; v_call: TRBV19; cdr3_aa: CASSSQRGTEAFF
j_call: TRBJ1-4; clone_size: NA; v_call: TRBV19; cdr3_aa: CASSMGRDYATNEKLFF
j_call: TRBJ1-5; clone_size: NA; v_call: TRBV4-2; cdr3_aa: CASSPHGRDSNQPQHF
j_call: TRBJ2-3; clone_size: NA; v_call: TRBV11-2; cdr3_aa: CASRPTSGRDRGTQYF
j_call: TRBJ1-1; clone_size: NA; v_call: TRBV2; cdr3_aa: CASTSSRSNTEAFF
j_call: TRBJ2-1; clone_size: NA; v_call: TRBV5-1; cdr3_aa: CASSLEREQFF
j_call: TRBJ1-5; clone_size: NA; v_call: TRBV7-2; cdr3_aa: CASSLLSNQPQHF
j_call: TRBJ2-2; clone_size: NA; v_call: TRBV5-6; cdr3_aa: CASSLTGTGSTGELFF
j_call: TRBJ2-2; clone_size: NA; v_call: TRBV5-1; cdr3_aa: CASSAGQGFTGELFF